Shown below are 18 T cell receptor beta chains from a single sample sequenced in a study of vaccination and CD4 T cells after COVID-19. Time point here: late sampling 161 to 241 days after vaccination in three convalescent patients. TCRdb ran MiXCR on the PCR reads and lists one entry per CDR3 protein. The sample holds tens of thousands of distinct CDR3 sequences, approximately 49% seen once. The starting material was CD4+ T cells from blood, obtained about 7 months after SARS-CoV-2 vaccination. Source of these receptors: a human donor who had recovered from COVID-19.

The chain joins TRBV20-1 to TRBJ2-5; maybe TRBD2 (7 bases). Germline-derived CDR1 and CDR2 are DFQATT and SNEGSKA (reference sequence). The germline V and J ends were trimmed by 6 bases and 2 bases, with 16 bases remaining between them. This CDR3 is 14 amino acids long. Written as DNA, the CDR3 is TGCAGTGCCCGGGGGGCTAGCGCTCAAGAGACCCAGTACTTC. This codes for CSARGASAQETQYF.

This chain uses TRBV29-1 with TRBJ1-2, with TRBD1 matching 8 bases. CDR1 and CDR2 from the germline V gene are SQVTM and ANQGSEA. The CDR3 consists of 12 residues. The V and J ends lost 3 bases and 8 bases, in that order; junction bases with no gene match: 5. The CDR3 nucleotides are TGCAGCGTTGACCAGGGGGCGCAAGGCTACACCTTC. It specifies CSVDQGAQGYTF.

Relative to its sample, this clonotype is medium-sized. V gene TRBV15 combines with J gene TRBJ2-2, with no clear D. The germline V gene encodes CDR1 LNHNV and CDR2 YYDKDF (reference sequence). This CDR3 is 13 amino acids long. The V and J ends lost 0 bases and 5 bases respectively, with 4 bases between them. In DNA, the CDR3 is TGTGCCACCAGCAGAGATGAAACCGGGGAGCTGTTTTTT. It specifies CATSRDETGELFF.

CDR3 region: CASSLSGRAGNEQFF. CDR3 DNA: TGTGCCAGCAGTTTATCCGGGAGGGCGGGCAATGAGCAGTTCTTC. This chain links TRBV27 with TRBJ2-1; 8 bases align to TRBD2. V dropped 0 bases and J dropped 6; count of bases not matched to a gene: 4. The CDR3 is 15 amino acids. CDR1 MNHEY and CDR2 SMNVEV come from the germline V gene (reference sequence).

The gene calls are TRBV28 and TRBJ1-6; D remains unclear. CDR3 length: 15 residues. V lost 5 bases and J 4 bases, leaving 12 bases between the germline ends. Looked up from germline, CDR1 is MDHEN and CDR2 is SYDVKM. This chain's CDR3 is CASSTEGPYNSPLHF. In DNA, the CDR3 is TGTGCCAGCAGTACGGAGGGTCCTTATAATTCACCCCTCCACTTT.

The rearrangement uses TRBV20-1 and TRBJ2-3, with TRBD2 as a possible D gene (5 bases). Per germline, CDR1 DFQATT and CDR2 SNEGSKA (reference sequence). The CDR3 runs to 12 residues. Trimming pared 7 bases from V and 1 base from J, leaving 9 bases between. CDR3 residues: CSGGEGTDTQYF. CDR3 nucleotide sequence: TGCAGTGGGGGAGAGGGCACAGATACGCAGTATTTT.

This clonotype was counted between two and nine times. The V call is TRBV6-5, the J call TRBJ1-6; 7 bases match TRBD1. Per the germline V gene, CDR1 is MNHEY and CDR2 is SVGAGI. CDR3 length equals 16 residues. The ends lost 0 bases at V and 9 bases at J; junction bases unmatched: 8. The chain's CDR3 is CASSYSGTARGSPLHF. The CDR3 nucleotides are TGTGCCAGCAGTTACTCTGGGACAGCGAGGGGTTCACCCCTCCACTTT.

The chain links TRBV27 to TRBJ2-5; possibly TRBD2 for D (6 bases). This CDR3 contains 14 residues. Germline-derived CDR1 and CDR2 are MNHEY and SMNVEV (reference sequence). V lost 5 bases, J lost 6 bases, and 16 bases lay in between. The CDR3: CASSPRLGSQTQYF. The DNA of the CDR3 is TGTGCCAGCAGTCCGCGACTAGGTAGCCAGACCCAGTACTTC.

The chain recombines TRBV28 with TRBJ2-7; tentatively, D is TRBD1 (6 bases). With 7 bases removed from V and 5 bases from J, the gap between germline ends came to 15 bases. This CDR3 has 13 residues. CDR1 MDHEN and CDR2 SYDVKM come from the germline V gene. CDR3 sequence (DNA): TGTGCCAGCAAGCCACAGGGTTTCCACGAGCAGTACTTC. This gives the protein CASKPQGFHEQYF.

This chain uses TRBV4-1 with TRBJ1-1; D perhaps matches TRBD1 (6 bases). Deletions cut 0 bases from V and 1 base from J, with 12 bases between. This CDR3 comprises 16 residues. Per germline, CDR1 MGHRA and CDR2 YSYEKL. CDR3: CASSQELDRQNTEAFF. The CDR3 nucleotides are TGCGCCAGCAGCCAAGAACTCGACAGGCAGAACACTGAAGCTTTCTTT.

The V call is TRBV6-1, the J call TRBJ2-5, with a tentative D call TRBD2 (5 bases). Germline CDR1 and CDR2: MNHNS and SASEGT. V lost 6 bases and J 3 bases, leaving 17 bases between the germline ends. The CDR3 runs 15 residues. CDR3 region: CASRRAATQEETQYF. Written as DNA, the CDR3 is TGTGCCAGCAGGAGAGCGGCGACACAAGAAGAGACCCAGTACTTC.

This chain joins TRBV11-1 and TRBJ2-7, with 10 bases identical to TRBD2. V was pared by 4 bases and J by 4 bases, with 4 bases of the junction left unmatched. The length of the CDR3 is 14 residues. Per germline, CDR1 SGHAT and CDR2 FQDESV (reference sequence). Here the CDR3 reads CASSYTSGNYEQYF. In nucleotides, the CDR3 is TGTGCCAGCAGCTATACTAGCGGGAATTACGAGCAGTACTTC.

This chain uses TRBV12-3 or TRBV12-4 with TRBJ1-5; perhaps TRBD1 as D (6 bases). Between the trimmed V and J ends, which lost 0 bases and 6 bases, there was a span of 6 bases. The CDR3 spans 13 residues. The CDR3 region has the DNA TGTGCCAGCAGTTTAGCACAGGGTCAGCCCCAGCATTTT. Its protein is CASSLAQGQPQHF.

This clonotype came up once. The CDR3 DNA follows: TGTGCCAGCAGCTTAAGGGGGAATAATGGGGGAGATACGCAGTATTTT. It specifies CASSLRGNNGGDTQYF. The chain links TRBV28 to TRBJ2-3, with a weak D call TRBD1 (6 bases). Germline V gene data show CDR1 as MDHEN and CDR2 as SYDVKM. V was pared by 6 bases and J by 5 bases, with 21 bases between. The CDR3 extends over 16 amino acids.

The chain recombines TRBV7-8 with TRBJ2-7, with D possibly matching TRBD2 (5 bases). This CDR3 is 16 amino acids long. The germline V gene has CDR1 SGHVS and CDR2 FQNEAQ. With 1 base removed from V and 2 bases from J, the gap between germline ends came to 15 bases. As DNA, the CDR3 is TGTGCCAGCAGCTTAGGCGGGCGTATGATCACCTACGAGCAGTACTTC. This encodes CASSLGGRMITYEQYF.

J is TRBJ2-5 and V is TRBV2; the D call may be TRBD1 or TRBD2 (5 bases each). The CDR3 length is 13 residues. Germline V gives CDR1 SNHLY, CDR2 FYNNEI. With 8 bases removed from V and 7 bases from J, the gap between germline ends came to 17 bases. In nucleotides, the CDR3 is TGTGCCAGCGCCTGGGACCAAACACCGACCCAGTACTTC. This sequence encodes CASAWDQTPTQYF.

The rearrangement joins TRBV6-5 to TRBJ2-7; no clear D gene. Germline CDR1 reads MNHEY; CDR2 reads SVGAGI. The V gene lost 1 base and the J gene lost 0 bases, with 7 bases spanning the gap. This CDR3 is built from 14 residues. The CDR3 protein is CASSYYGSSYEQYF. CDR3 coding DNA: TGTGCCAGCAGTTACTATGGCAGCTCCTACGAGCAGTACTTC.

The chain combines TRBV6-1 with TRBJ1-2; no definite D call. Looked up from germline, CDR1 is MNHNS and CDR2 is SASEGT. Trimming stripped 2 bases from V and 6 bases from J, with 16 bases between. This CDR3 region has 15 residues. CDR3 protein: CASSERPQNPNGYTF. The DNA for the CDR3 is TGTGCCAGCAGTGAACGTCCCCAAAACCCCAATGGCTACACCTTC.